This T cell receptor beta chain was identified in a study of cytomegalovirus exposure and HLA in healthy donors. Germline V gene data show CDR1 as SGHNT and CDR2 as YYREEE (reference sequence). The CDR3 consists of 13 residues. V shed 4 bases and J shed 8 bases, with 15 bases lying between them. In this sample, this clone turned up a few times. The antigen remains unidentified. Vbeta (60) and Jbeta (13) primers were used in the PCR. TCRdb's copy holds only in-frame clones and misses some; the assay was immunoSEQ multiplex PCR. The sample has about 160,000 clones; around 80% are singletons. Study-level findings and limits: Serostatus for CMV was the only available immune exposure information. It was likely that a cluster of highly shared sequence variants was a sequencing artifact. A missense DCLRE1C variant was associated with V- and J-gene trimming of TCR beta chains in a later analysis, and an independent cohort replicated the association.

This TCR came from a man aged 40-49 years in good health and CMV-seropositive. This chain joins TRBV5-4 and TRBJ1-2, with D perhaps TRBD1 (6 bases). Source material: PBMCs. CDR3 DNA sequence: TGTGCCAGCAGCCAGGACAGTTTAGGGGGCTACACCTTC. It specifies CASSQDSLGGYTF.